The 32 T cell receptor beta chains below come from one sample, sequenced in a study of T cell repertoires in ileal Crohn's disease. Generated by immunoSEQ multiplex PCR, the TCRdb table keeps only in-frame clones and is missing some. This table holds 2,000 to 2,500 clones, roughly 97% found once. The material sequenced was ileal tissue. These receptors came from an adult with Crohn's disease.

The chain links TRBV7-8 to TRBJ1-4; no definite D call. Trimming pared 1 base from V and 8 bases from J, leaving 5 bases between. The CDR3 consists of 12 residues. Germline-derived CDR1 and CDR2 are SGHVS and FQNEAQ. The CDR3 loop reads CASSLVAEKLFF. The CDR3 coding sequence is TGTGCCAGCAGCTTAGTCGCGGAAAAACTGTTTTTT.

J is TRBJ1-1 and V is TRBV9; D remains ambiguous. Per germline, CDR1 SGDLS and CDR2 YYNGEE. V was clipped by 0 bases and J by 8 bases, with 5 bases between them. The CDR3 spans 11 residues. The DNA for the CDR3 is TGTGCCAGCAGCGTAGCGGTCGAAGCTTTCTTT. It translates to CASSVAVEAFF.

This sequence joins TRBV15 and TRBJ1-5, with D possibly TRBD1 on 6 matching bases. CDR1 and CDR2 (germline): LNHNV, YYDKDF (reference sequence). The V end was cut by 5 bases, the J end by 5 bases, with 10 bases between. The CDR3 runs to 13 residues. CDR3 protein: CATSGGQYQPQHF. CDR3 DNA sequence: TGTGCCACCAGCGGCGGACAGTATCAGCCCCAGCATTTT.

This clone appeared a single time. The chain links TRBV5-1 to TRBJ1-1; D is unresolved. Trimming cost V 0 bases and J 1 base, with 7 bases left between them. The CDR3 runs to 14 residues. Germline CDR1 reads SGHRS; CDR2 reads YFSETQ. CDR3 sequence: CASSLGTANTEAFF. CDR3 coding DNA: TGCGCCAGCAGCTTGGGAACAGCGAACACTGAAGCTTTCTTT.

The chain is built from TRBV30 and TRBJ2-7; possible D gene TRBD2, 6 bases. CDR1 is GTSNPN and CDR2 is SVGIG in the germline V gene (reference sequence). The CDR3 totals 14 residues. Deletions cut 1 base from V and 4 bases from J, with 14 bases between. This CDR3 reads CAWSALGGIYEQYF. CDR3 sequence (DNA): TGTGCCTGGAGTGCGCTGGGAGGAATTTACGAGCAGTACTTC.

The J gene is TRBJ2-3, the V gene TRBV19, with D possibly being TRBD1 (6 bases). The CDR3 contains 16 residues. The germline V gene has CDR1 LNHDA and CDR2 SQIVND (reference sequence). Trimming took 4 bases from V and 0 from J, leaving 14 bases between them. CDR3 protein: CASSTGQIPSTDTQYF. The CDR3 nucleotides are TGTGCCAGTAGTACTGGACAGATCCCTAGCACAGATACGCAGTATTTT.

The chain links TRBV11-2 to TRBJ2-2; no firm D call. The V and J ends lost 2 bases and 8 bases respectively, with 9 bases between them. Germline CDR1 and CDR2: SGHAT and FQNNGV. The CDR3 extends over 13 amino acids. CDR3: CASSLKLLGELFF. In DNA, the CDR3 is TGTGCCAGCAGCTTAAAATTATTGGGGGAGCTGTTTTTT. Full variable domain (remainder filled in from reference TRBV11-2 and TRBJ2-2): EAGVAQSPRYKIIEKRQSVAFWCNPISGHATLYWYQQILGQGPKLLIQFQNNGVVDDSQLPKDRFSAERLKGVDSTLKIQPAKLEDSAVYLCASSLKLLGELFFGEGSRLTVL.

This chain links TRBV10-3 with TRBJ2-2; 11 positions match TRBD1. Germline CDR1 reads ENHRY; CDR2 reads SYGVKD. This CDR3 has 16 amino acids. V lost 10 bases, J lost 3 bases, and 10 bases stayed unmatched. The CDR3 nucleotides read TGTGCCACACTAAATGGACAGGGGGCACACACCGGGGAGCTGTTTTTT. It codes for CATLNGQGAHTGELFF.

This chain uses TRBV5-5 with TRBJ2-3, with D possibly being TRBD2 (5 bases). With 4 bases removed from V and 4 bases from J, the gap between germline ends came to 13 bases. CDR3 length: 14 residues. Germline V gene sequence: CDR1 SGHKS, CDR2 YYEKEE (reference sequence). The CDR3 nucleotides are TGTGCCAGCAGCAGAACTAGTCGTCCAGATACGCAGTATTTT. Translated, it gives CASSRTSRPDTQYF. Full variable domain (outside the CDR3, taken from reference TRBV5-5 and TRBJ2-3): DAGVTQSPTHLIKTRGQQVTLRCSPISGHKSVSWYQQVLGQGPQFIFQYYEKEERGRGNFPDRFSARQFPNYSSELNVNALLLGDSALYLCASSRTSRPDTQYFGPGTRLTVL.

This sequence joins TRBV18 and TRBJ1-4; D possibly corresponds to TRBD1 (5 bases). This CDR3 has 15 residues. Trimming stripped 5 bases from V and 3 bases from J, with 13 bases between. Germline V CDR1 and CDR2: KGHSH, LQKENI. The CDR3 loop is CASSAVDRSNEKLFF. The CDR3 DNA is TGTGCCAGCTCAGCGGTCGACAGATCTAATGAAAAACTGTTTTTT.

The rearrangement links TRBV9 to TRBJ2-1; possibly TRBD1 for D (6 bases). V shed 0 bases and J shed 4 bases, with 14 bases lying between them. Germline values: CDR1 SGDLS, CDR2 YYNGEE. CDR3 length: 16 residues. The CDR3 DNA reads TGTGCCAGCAGCGTAGATTCCAGGGGCTCATACAATGAGCAGTTCTTC. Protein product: CASSVDSRGSYNEQFF.

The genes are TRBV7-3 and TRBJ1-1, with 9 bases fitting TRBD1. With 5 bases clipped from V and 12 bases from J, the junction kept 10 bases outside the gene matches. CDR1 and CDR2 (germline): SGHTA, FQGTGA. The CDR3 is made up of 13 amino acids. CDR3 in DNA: TGTGCCAGCAGCGAAACAGGGGGCGGCTTGACTTTCTTT. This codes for CASSETGGGLTFF.

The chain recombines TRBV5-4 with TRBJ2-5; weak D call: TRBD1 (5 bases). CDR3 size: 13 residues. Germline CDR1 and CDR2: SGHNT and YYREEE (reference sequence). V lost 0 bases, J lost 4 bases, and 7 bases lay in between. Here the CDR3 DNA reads TGTGCCAGCAGCTTGGAGGGGCGAGAGACCCAGTACTTC. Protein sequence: CASSLEGRETQYF. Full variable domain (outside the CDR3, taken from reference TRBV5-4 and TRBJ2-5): ETGVTQSPTHLIKTRGQQVTLRCSSQSGHNTVSWYQQALGQGPQFIFQYYREEENGRGNFPPRFSGLQFPNYSSELNVNALELDDSALYLCASSLEGRETQYFGPGTRLLVL.

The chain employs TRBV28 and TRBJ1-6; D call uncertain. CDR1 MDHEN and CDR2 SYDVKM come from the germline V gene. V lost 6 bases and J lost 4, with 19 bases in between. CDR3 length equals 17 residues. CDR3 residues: CASSNSERGEYNSPLHF. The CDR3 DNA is TGTGCCAGCAGCAACTCGGAGAGAGGAGAATATAATTCACCCCTCCACTTT.

The CDR3 DNA is TGTGCCAGCAGCTCGGGGAACACTGAAGCTTTCTTT. Its protein is CASSSGNTEAFF. The rearrangement joins TRBV5-6 to TRBJ1-1; D gene ambiguous. The V end was cut by 3 bases, the J end by 1 base, with 4 bases between. This CDR3 has 12 amino acids. The germline V gene has CDR1 SGHDT and CDR2 YYEEEE.

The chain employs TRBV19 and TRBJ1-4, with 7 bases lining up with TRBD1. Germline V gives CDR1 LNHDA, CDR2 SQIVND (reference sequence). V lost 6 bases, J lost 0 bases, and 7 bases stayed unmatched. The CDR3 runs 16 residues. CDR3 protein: CASRRGQKTTNEKLFF. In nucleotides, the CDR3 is TGTGCCAGTAGGAGGGGACAGAAGACAACTAATGAAAAACTGTTTTTT.

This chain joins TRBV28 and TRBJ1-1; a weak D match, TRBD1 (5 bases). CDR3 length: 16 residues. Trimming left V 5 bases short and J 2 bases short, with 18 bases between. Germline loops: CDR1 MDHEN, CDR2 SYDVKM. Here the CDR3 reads CASSVQVDRPNTEAFF. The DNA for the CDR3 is TGTGCCAGCAGTGTACAGGTGGACCGACCAAACACTGAAGCTTTCTTT.

CDR3 amino acids: CASSPGTGDQPQHF. CDR3 in DNA: TGTGCCAGCAGCCCCGGGACAGGGGATCAGCCCCAGCATTTT. The gene calls are TRBV27 and TRBJ1-5, with 10 nucleotides matching TRBD1. CDR1 and CDR2 from the germline V gene are MNHEY and SMNVEV (reference sequence). The CDR3 runs 14 residues. J gave up 5 bases and V 6 bases, and 4 bases lay outside the gene matches.

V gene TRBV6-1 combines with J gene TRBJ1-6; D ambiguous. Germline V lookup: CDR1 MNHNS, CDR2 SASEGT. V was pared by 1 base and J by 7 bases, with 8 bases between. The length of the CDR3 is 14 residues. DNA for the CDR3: TGTGCCAGCAGTGAAGGAGATATGAATTCACCCCTCCACTTT. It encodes CASSEGDMNSPLHF.

The CDR3 region has the DNA TGTGCCAGCAGATTACAGGGAACAAACACTGAAGCTTTCTTT. Amino acid sequence: CASRLQGTNTEAFF. V usage is TRBV28 and J usage is TRBJ1-1; D is perhaps TRBD1 (6 bases). This CDR3 comprises 14 residues. The V gene lost 6 bases and the J gene lost 2 bases, with 13 bases spanning the gap. Germline lookup yields CDR1 MDHEN and CDR2 SYDVKM.

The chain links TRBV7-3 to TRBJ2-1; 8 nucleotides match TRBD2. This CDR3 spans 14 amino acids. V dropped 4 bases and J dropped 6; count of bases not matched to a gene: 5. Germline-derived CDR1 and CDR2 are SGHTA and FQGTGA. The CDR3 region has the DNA TGTGCCAGCAGCTACGGACTAGCTTCCAATGAGCAGTTCTTC. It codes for CASSYGLASNEQFF. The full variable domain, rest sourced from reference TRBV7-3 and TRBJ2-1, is GAGVSQTPSNKVTEKGKYVELRCDPISGHTALYWYRQSLGQGPEFLIYFQGTGAADDSGLPNDRFFAVRPEGSVSTLKIQRTERGDSAVYLCASSYGLASNEQFFGPGTRLTVL.

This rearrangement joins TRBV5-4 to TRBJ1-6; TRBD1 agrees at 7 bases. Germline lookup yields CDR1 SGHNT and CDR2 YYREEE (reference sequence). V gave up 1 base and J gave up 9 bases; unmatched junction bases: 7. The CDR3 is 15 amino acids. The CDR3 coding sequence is TGTGCCAGCAGCTTGAACAGGGGAGGAGGTTCACCCCTCCACTTT. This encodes CASSLNRGGGSPLHF.

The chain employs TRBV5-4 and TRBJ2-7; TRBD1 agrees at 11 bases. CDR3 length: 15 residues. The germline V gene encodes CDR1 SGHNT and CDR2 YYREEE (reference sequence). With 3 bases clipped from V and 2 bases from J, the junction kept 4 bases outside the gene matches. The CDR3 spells CASSSGGQGAYEQYV. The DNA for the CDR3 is TGTGCCAGCAGCTCAGGGGGACAGGGGGCCTACGAGCAGTACGTC.

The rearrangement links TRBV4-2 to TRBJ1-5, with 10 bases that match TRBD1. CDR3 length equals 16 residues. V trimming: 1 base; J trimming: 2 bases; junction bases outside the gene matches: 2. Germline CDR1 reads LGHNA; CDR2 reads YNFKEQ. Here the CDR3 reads CASSQGGQGGNQPQHF. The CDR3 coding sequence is TGTGCCAGCAGCCAAGGTGGACAGGGGGGCAATCAGCCCCAGCATTTT.

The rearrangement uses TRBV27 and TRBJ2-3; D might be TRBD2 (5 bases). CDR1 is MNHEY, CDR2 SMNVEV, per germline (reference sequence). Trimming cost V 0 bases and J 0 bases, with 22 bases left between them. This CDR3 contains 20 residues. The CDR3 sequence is CASSLSHWRTYPPSTDTQYF. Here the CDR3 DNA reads TGTGCCAGCAGTTTATCTCACTGGCGGACTTATCCCCCTAGCACAGATACGCAGTATTTT.

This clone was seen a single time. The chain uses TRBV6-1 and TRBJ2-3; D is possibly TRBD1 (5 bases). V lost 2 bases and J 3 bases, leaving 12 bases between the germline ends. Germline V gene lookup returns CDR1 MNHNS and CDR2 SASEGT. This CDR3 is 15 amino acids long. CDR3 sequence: CASSERTLGTDTQYF. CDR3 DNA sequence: TGTGCCAGCAGTGAACGGACACTGGGGACAGATACGCAGTATTTT.

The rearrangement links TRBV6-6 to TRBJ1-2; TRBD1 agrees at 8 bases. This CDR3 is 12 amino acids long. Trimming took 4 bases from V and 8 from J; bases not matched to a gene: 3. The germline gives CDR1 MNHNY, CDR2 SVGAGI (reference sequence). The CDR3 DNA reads TGTGCCAGCAGTTTACAGGGGGGAGGCTACACCTTC. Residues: CASSLQGGGYTF.

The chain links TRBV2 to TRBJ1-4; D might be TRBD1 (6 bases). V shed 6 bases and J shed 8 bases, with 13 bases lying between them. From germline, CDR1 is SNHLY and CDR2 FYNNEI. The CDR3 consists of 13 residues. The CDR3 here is CASSVRGTEKLFF. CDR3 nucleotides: TGTGCCAGCAGCGTCAGGGGAACAGAAAAACTGTTTTTT.

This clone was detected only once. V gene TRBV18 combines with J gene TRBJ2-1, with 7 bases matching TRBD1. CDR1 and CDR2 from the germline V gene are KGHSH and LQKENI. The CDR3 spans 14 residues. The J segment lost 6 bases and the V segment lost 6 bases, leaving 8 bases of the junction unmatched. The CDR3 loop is CASSPGQWPNEQFF. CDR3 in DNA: TGTGCCAGCTCTCCGGGACAGTGGCCCAATGAGCAGTTCTTC.

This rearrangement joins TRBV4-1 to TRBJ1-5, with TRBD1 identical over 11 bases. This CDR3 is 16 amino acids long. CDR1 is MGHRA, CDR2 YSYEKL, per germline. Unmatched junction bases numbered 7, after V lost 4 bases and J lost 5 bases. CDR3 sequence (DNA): TGCGCCAGCAGCCCCTTAGGACAGGGGGCGCATCAGCCCCAGCATTTT. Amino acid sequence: CASSPLGQGAHQPQHF.

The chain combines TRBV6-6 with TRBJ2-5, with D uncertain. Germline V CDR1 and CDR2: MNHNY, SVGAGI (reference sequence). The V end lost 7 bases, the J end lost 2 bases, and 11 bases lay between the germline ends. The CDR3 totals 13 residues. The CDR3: CASISSQQETQYF. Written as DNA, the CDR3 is TGTGCCAGCATTAGCTCACAACAAGAGACCCAGTACTTC.

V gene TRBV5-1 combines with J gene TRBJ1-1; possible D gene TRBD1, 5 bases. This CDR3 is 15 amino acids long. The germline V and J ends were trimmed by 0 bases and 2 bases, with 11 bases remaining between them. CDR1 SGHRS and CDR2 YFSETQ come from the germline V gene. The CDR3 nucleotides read TGCGCCAGCAGCTTGGTGGGGCGGGGAAACACTGAAGCTTTCTTT. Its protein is CASSLVGRGNTEAFF.